This T cell receptor (beta chain) is from a study of shared clonotypes between healthy human individuals. The CDR3 is made up of 15 amino acids. V shed 6 bases, J shed 0 bases, and the junction held 5 bases outside the gene matches. Germline-derived CDR1 and CDR2 are MNHEY and SVGAGI. Here immunoSEQ multiplex PCR was the method, and the copy in TCRdb shows in-frame clones only, minus some. Found here are about 1 million clones, approximately 80% of them singletons; the top ten hold 0.52%. This clone was seen just once. Its target is unknown. Study outcomes and limitations: Of the naive CD4 clonotypes, approximately 5% were shared across a handful of donors.

This clonotype was sampled from a man aged 18 to 29 in good health. Some clones in this sample may be carry-over from other donors' samples. The chain joins TRBV6-5 to TRBJ2-1; TRBD2 matches at 7 bases. The sequenced material came from memory CD4+ T cells from PBMCs. Subset denoted: CD45RA-negative fraction. The CDR3 sequence is CASSRAGSSYNEQFF. The CDR3 DNA is TGTGCCAGCAGCAGAGCGGGGAGCTCCTACAATGAGCAGTTCTTC.